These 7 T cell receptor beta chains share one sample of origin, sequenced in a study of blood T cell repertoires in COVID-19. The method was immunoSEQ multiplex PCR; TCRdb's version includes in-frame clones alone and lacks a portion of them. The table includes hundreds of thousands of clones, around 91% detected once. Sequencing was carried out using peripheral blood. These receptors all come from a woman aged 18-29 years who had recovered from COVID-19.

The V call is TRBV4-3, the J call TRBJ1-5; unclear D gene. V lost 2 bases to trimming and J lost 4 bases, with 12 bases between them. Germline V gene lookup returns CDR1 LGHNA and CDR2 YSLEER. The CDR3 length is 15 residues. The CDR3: CASSQYPSKNQPQHF. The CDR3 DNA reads TGCGCCAGCAGCCAATACCCCAGTAAGAATCAGCCCCAGCATTTT.

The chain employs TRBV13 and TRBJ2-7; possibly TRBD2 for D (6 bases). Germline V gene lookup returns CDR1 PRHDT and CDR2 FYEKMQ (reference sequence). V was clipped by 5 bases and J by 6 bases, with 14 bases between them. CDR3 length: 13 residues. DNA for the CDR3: TGTGCCAGCAGCAAGACTAGTGCGAGCGAGCAGTACGTC. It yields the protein CASSKTSASEQYV.

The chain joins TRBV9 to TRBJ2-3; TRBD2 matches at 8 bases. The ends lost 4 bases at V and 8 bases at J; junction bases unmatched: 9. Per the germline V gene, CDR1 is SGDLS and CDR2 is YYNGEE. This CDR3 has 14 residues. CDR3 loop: CASSPGLASGTQYF. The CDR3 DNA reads TGTGCCAGCAGCCCAGGACTAGCTTCTGGTACGCAGTATTTT.

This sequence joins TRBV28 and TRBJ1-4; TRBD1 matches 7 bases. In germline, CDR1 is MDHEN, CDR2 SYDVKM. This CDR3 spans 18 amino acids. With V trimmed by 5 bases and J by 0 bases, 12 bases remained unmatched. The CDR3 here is CASSDNPGQTTTNEKLFF. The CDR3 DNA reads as TGTGCCAGCAGTGACAACCCGGGACAGACGACAACTAATGAAAAACTGTTTTTT. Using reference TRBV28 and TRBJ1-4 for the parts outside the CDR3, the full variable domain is DVKVTQSSRYLVKRTGEKVFLECVQDMDHENMFWYRQDPGLGLRLIYFSYDVKMKEKGDIPEGYSVSREKKERFSLILESASTNQTSMYLCASSDNPGQTTTNEKLFFGSGTQLSVL.

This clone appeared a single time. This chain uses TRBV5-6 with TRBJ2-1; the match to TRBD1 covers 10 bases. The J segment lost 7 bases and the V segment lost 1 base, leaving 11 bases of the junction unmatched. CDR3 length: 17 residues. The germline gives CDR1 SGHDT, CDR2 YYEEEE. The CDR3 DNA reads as TGTGCCAGCAGCTTGTTAAGGTTGGACAGGGGGAGTAATGAGCAGTTCTTC. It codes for CASSLLRLDRGSNEQFF. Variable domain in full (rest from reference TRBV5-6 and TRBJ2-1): DAGVTQSPTHLIKTRGQQVTLRCSPKSGHDTVSWYQQALGQGPQFIFQYYEEEERQRGNFPDRFSGHQFPNYSSELNVNALLLGDSALYLCASSLLRLDRGSNEQFFGPGTRLTVL.

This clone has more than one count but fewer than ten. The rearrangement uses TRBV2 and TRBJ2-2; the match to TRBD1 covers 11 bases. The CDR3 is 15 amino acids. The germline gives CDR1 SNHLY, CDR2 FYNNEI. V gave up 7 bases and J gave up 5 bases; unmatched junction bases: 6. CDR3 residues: CASTPGTGGTGELFF. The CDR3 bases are TGTGCCAGCACCCCCGGGACAGGGGGTACCGGGGAGCTGTTTTTT.

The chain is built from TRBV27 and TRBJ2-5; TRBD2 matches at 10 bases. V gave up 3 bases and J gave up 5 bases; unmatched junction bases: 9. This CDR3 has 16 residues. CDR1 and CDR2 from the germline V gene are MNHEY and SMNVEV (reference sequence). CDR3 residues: CASSFSSGRAGETQYF. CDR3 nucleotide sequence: TGTGCCAGCAGTTTCTCCAGCGGGAGGGCCGGGGAGACCCAGTACTTC.